This TCR beta chain was sequenced during a study of blood T cell repertoires in COVID-19. Germline lookup yields CDR1 SGDLS and CDR2 YYNGEE. CDR3 length: 14 amino acids. V lost 0 bases and J lost 2, with 8 bases in between. Original handling: From reference gene primer amplification, estimates of nucleated cell counts were derived. The table came from immunoSEQ multiplex PCR; TCRdb's copy has only in-frame clones and leaves some out. Clone size and V and J calls were adopted from that table, with D and trimming inferred from the DNA. The sample lists around 250,000 clones, around 80% occurring once. The V gene is TRBV9, the J gene TRBJ2-5; D is unresolved. Material: PBMCs or T cells enriched from blood (not recorded which). This clonotype was sampled from a man aged 30-40 years with acute COVID-19. CDR3 loop: CASSVVPQQETQYF. The CDR3 DNA reads TGTGCCAGCAGCGTAGTCCCGCAGCAAGAGACCCAGTACTTC.